This T cell receptor beta chain was sequenced during a study of blood T cell repertoires in COVID-19. On the study more broadly: The United States, Italy and Spain were the sources of the acute and convalescent COVID-19 samples.

There are 14 residues in the CDR3. The V and J ends lost 5 bases and 2 bases respectively, with 12 bases between them. Germline V gives CDR1 SGHTA, CDR2 FQGNSA. Some clones are missing from TCRdb's copy, which holds only in-frame ones; the method was immunoSEQ multiplex PCR. Of about 140,000 clones in the sample, approximately 89% were seen once. Sequenced sample: peripheral blood. This chain connects TRBV7-2 to TRBJ2-5, with TRBD1 as a possible D gene (6 bases). The clonotype originates from a human donor in a cohort sampled during active COVID-19. The CDR3 nucleotides read TGTGCCAGCAGCCTACTAGGGGGACAAGAGACCCAGTACTTC. Its protein is CASSLLGGQETQYF.